The 20 T cell receptor beta chains listed next were all sequenced from one sample in a study of cytomegalovirus exposure and HLA in healthy donors. The primer mix had 60 Vbeta and 13 Jbeta primers. The assay was immunoSEQ multiplex PCR, and TCRdb's table has in-frame clones only and misses some. The sample has about 120,000 clones, over 6.5% seen once. Sequenced input: PBMCs. These receptor sequences come from a woman aged 40 to 49 in good health and CMV-seropositive.

The gene calls are TRBV10-3 and TRBJ2-3, with 7 nucleotides matching TRBD2. The CDR3 loop spans 16 amino acids. The ends lost 2 bases at V and 0 bases at J; junction bases unmatched: 5. Germline V lookup: CDR1 ENHRY, CDR2 SYGVKD. CDR3 region: CAISERPGGSTDTQYF. CDR3 DNA sequence: TGTGCCATCAGTGAGAGGCCCGGGGGGAGCACAGATACGCAGTATTTT.

This clone was detected only a few times. The V and J genes are TRBV18 and TRBJ2-3; 11 bases line up with TRBD1. The J segment lost 6 bases and the V segment lost 6 bases, leaving 11 bases of the junction unmatched. The CDR3 has 16 amino acids. Per the germline V gene, CDR1 is KGHSH and CDR2 is LQKENI. The CDR3 here is CASSPTTGQGEDTQYF. In DNA, the CDR3 is TGTGCCAGCTCGCCTACCACGGGACAGGGGGAGGATACGCAGTATTTT.

This clone occurred a few times. The V call is TRBV4-1, the J call TRBJ1-5; D is perhaps TRBD1 (6 bases). Trimming took 0 bases from V and 6 from J, leaving 15 bases between them. The CDR3 consists of 16 residues. CDR1 is MGHRA and CDR2 is YSYEKL in the germline V gene. CDR3 region: CASSQEETGYIQPQHF. As DNA, the CDR3 is TGCGCCAGCAGCCAAGAGGAAACAGGGTATATTCAGCCCCAGCATTTT.

The rearrangement uses TRBV4-2 and TRBJ1-1; TRBD1 might be the D (6 bases). Trimming removed 2 bases at V and 4 bases at J, with 14 bases between. CDR1 and CDR2 (germline): LGHNA, YNFKEQ. The CDR3 sequence is 15 residues long. CDR3 nucleotides: TGTGCCAGCAGCCAAAGGGGGGGAAAGGGCACTGAAGCTTTCTTT. Encoded protein: CASSQRGGKGTEAFF.

This chain uses TRBV6-5 with TRBJ1-4; 10 bases map to TRBD1. The CDR3 length is 16 residues. Looked up from germline, CDR1 is MNHEY and CDR2 is SVGAGI. With 0 bases clipped from V and 6 bases from J, the junction kept 4 bases outside the gene matches. CDR3 region: CASSYSGTGVYEKLFF. For the CDR3, the DNA is TGTGCCAGCAGTTACTCAGGGACAGGGGTTTATGAAAAACTGTTTTTT.

Turning to this clone: No conserved phenylalanine or tryptophan is present at the end of the CDR3, so a read error is the likely explanation. The DNA for the CDR3 is TGTGCCAGTAGTACAGCAGGGTACATGAAAACTGAAGCTTTCTTG. Translating it yields CASSTAGYMKTEAFL. This chain connects TRBV19 to TRBJ1-1; the D gene is possibly TRBD1 (5 bases). This CDR3 spans 15 amino acids. The germline V gene has CDR1 LNHDA and CDR2 SQIVND (reference sequence).

The J gene is TRBJ1-2, the V gene TRBV13, with a weak D call TRBD1 (6 bases). Germline CDR1 PRHDT, CDR2 FYEKMQ (reference sequence). CDR3 length: 13 amino acids. V shed 4 bases and J shed 4 bases, with 10 bases lying between them. The DNA for the CDR3 is TGTGCCAGCAGCTCCCTGGACAGCTATGGCTACACCTTC. It translates to CASSSLDSYGYTF.

This clone has only a few counts. The rearrangement joins TRBV6-5 to TRBJ1-2, with D perhaps TRBD1 (6 bases). Germline V gene sequence: CDR1 MNHEY, CDR2 SVGAGI. Trimming took off 6 bases at V and 0 bases at J, with 14 bases between the two ends. The CDR3 sequence is 15 residues long. The CDR3 protein is CASSSGTPANYGYTF. In nucleotides, the CDR3 is TGTGCCAGCAGCTCCGGGACACCGGCTAACTATGGCTACACCTTC.

The chain joins TRBV7-9 to TRBJ1-6; perhaps TRBD1 as D (5 bases). Germline V gives CDR1 SEHNR, CDR2 FQNEAQ (reference sequence). Deletions cut 1 base from V and 14 bases from J, with 18 bases between. The CDR3 consists of 15 residues. CDR3 sequence: CASSLVSGPLPTLHF. DNA of the CDR3: TGTGCCAGCAGCTTAGTGTCAGGGCCCCTACCTACCCTCCACTTT. Full variable domain (missing parts from reference TRBV7-9 and TRBJ1-6): DTGVSQNPRHKITKRGQNVTFRCDPISEHNRLYWYRQTLGQGPEFLTYFQNEAQLEKSRLLSDRFSAERPKGSFSTLEIQRTEQGDSAMYLCASSLVSGPLPTLHFGNGTRLTVT.

A few counts support this clone. The CDR3 spells CASIPAGGFYNEQFF. The CDR3, as DNA: TGTGCCAGCATACCAGCGGGGGGCTTCTACAATGAGCAGTTCTTC. The rearrangement links TRBV7-9 to TRBJ2-1, with 9 bases fitting TRBD2. This CDR3 is 15 amino acids long. The germline V gene encodes CDR1 SEHNR and CDR2 FQNEAQ (reference sequence). J lost 3 bases, V lost 7 bases, and 7 bases had no gene match.

The rearrangement uses TRBV19 and TRBJ2-7, with 7 bases aligning to TRBD1. CDR1 is LNHDA, CDR2 SQIVND, per germline (reference sequence). V was clipped by 3 bases and J by 0 bases; unmatched bases: 14. CDR3 length: 18 residues. CDR3: CASSISAAGTENSYEQYF. Written as DNA, the CDR3 is TGTGCCAGTAGTATTTCCGCCGCCGGGACAGAAAACTCCTACGAGCAGTACTTC.

CDR3 region: CASSPPRGNTGELFF. CDR3 nucleotide sequence: TGTGCCAGCTCACCACCGCGGGGGAACACCGGGGAGCTGTTTTTT. The chain couples TRBV18 to TRBJ2-2; a weak D match, TRBD2 (6 bases). V gave up 0 bases and J gave up 1 base, with 6 bases separating them. The CDR3 covers 15 residues. Germline loops: CDR1 KGHSH, CDR2 LQKENI.

This chain uses TRBV6-1 with TRBJ1-2; possible D gene TRBD1, 6 bases. The CDR3 spans 15 residues. Trimming removed 4 bases at V and 4 bases at J, with 16 bases between. Per germline, CDR1 MNHNS and CDR2 SASEGT. The CDR3 region is CASSGDQGFIYGYTF. Written as DNA, the CDR3 is TGTGCCAGCAGTGGGGACCAGGGGTTCATCTATGGCTACACCTTC.

This clone came up a few times. The rearrangement links TRBV7-6 to TRBJ2-1, with 8 bases that match TRBD2. The CDR3 is 19 residues long. The V and J ends lost 1 base and 2 bases, in that order; junction bases with no gene match: 13. Germline V gives CDR1 SGHVS, CDR2 FNYEAQ. CDR3 sequence reads: CASSLGSGERGTPYNEQFF. The CDR3 nucleotides read TGTGCCAGCAGCTTAGGGAGCGGGGAGCGGGGGACTCCCTACAATGAGCAGTTCTTC.

This clone was picked up a small number of times. The chain couples TRBV12-5 to TRBJ2-2; a weak D match, TRBD2 (5 bases). This CDR3 has 15 residues. Between the trimmed V and J ends, which lost 1 base and 0 bases, there was a span of 6 bases. Looked up from germline, CDR1 is LGHNT and CDR2 is FRNRAP. In DNA, the CDR3 is TGTGCTAGTGGTTTGGGGACTCCGAACACCGGGGAGCTGTTTTTT. It is translated as CASGLGTPNTGELFF.

This clone turned up a few times. The rearrangement uses TRBV9 and TRBJ2-1; TRBD1 is a possible D gene (5 bases). The CDR3 totals 14 residues. From germline, CDR1 is SGDLS and CDR2 YYNGEE. V lost 2 bases to trimming and J lost 7 bases, with 13 bases between them. Written as DNA, the CDR3 is TGTGCCAGCAGCGTCAGACGGACAAGTAATGAGCAGTTCTTC. Translation gives CASSVRRTSNEQFF.

This clone was seen a handful of times. This chain uses TRBV6-1 with TRBJ1-2; D remains unclear. Germline V gene sequence: CDR1 MNHNS, CDR2 SASEGT. CDR3 length: 12 amino acids. Between the trimmed V and J ends, which lost 7 bases and 6 bases, there was a span of 12 bases. The CDR3 loop reads CASTRQQNGYTF. The CDR3 coding sequence is TGTGCCAGCACCCGACAACAGAATGGCTACACCTTC.

This clone was seen a few times. The chain carries TRBV2 and TRBJ2-2; 9 bases fit TRBD1. The junction had 3 bases not matched to a gene; V was cut back by 8 bases and J by 5 bases. CDR1 is SNHLY, CDR2 FYNNEI, per germline. This CDR3 region has 13 residues. CDR3 region: CASGTGRTGELFF. CDR3 bases: TGTGCCAGCGGGACAGGGAGAACCGGGGAGCTGTTTTTT.

The gene calls are TRBV4-2 and TRBJ2-1, with TRBD2 matching over 9 bases. The CDR3 extends over 17 amino acids. The trim removed 0 bases at V and 6 bases at J, leaving 9 bases unmatched. Germline-derived CDR1 and CDR2 are LGHNA and YNFKEQ. CDR3 residues: CASSQEGAGGAFNEQFF. In DNA, the CDR3 is TGTGCCAGCAGCCAAGAAGGGGCGGGGGGGGCGTTCAATGAGCAGTTCTTC.

This clone turned up a few times. The chain has TRBV6-4 and TRBJ2-6; D perhaps matches TRBD2 (5 bases). The CDR3 runs 16 residues. CDR1 and CDR2 from the germline V gene are MRHNA and SNTAGT. The germline V and J ends were trimmed by 6 bases and 0 bases, with 12 bases remaining between them. In DNA form, the CDR3 reads TGTGCCAGCAGCTCAAGACGGGGCTCTGGGGCCAACGTCCTGACTTTC. Amino acid sequence: CASSSRRGSGANVLTF.